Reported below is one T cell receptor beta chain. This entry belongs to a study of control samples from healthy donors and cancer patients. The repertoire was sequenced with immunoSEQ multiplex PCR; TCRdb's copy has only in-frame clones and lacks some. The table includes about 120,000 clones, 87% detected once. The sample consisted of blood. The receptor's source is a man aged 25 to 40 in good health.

CDR3 region: CASSLALTGRGGTPLHF. The CDR3, as DNA: TGTGCCAGCAGCTTGGCCTTAACTGGGCGTGGCGGCACCCCCCTCCACTTT. The J gene is TRBJ1-6, the V gene TRBV5-5; no reliable D call. The CDR3 totals 17 residues. The V and J ends lost 0 bases and 13 bases respectively, with 23 bases between them. CDR1 and CDR2 (germline): SGHKS, YYEKEE (reference sequence).